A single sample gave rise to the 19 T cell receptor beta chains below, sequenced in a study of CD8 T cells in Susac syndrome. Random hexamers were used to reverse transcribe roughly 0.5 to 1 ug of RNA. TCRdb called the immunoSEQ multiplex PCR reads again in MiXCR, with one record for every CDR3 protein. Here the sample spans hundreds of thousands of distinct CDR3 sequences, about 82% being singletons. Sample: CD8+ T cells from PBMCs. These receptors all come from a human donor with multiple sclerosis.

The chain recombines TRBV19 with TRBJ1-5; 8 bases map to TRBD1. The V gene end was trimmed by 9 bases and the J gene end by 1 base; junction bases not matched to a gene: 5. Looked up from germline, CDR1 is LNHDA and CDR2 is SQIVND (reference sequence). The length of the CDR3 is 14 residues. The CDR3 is CASTRTGSNQPQHF. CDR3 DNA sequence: TGTGCCAGCACTCGGACAGGGAGCAATCAGCCCCAGCATTTT.

For the CDR3, the DNA is TGTGCCAGCTGGGTGGGCGCTGAAGCTTTCTTT. This codes for CASWVGAEAFF. This chain links TRBV28 with TRBJ1-1; D unclear. The V end was cut by 8 bases, the J end by 6 bases, with 10 bases between. Germline CDR1 reads MDHEN; CDR2 reads SYDVKM. This CDR3 spans 11 amino acids. Based on the CDR3 plus reference TRBV28 and TRBJ1-1, the full variable domain is DVKVTQSSRYLVKRTGEKVFLECVQDMDHENMFWYRQDPGLGLRLIYFSYDVKMKEKGDIPEGYSVSREKKERFSLILESASTNQTSMYLCASWVGAEAFFGQGTRLTVV.

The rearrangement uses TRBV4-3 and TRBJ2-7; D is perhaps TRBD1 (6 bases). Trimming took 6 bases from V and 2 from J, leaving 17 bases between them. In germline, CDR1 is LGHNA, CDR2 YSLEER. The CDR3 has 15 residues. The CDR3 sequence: CASSKSRTAPYEQYF. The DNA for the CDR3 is TGCGCCAGCAGTAAGTCCAGGACAGCCCCCTACGAGCAGTACTTC.

CDR3 residues: CASSLGMINIQYF. As DNA, the CDR3 is TGTGCCAGCAGCCTAGGGATGATAAACATTCAGTACTTC. V is TRBV28 and J is TRBJ2-4, with D unclear. In germline, CDR1 is MDHEN, CDR2 SYDVKM. The CDR3 is made up of 13 amino acids. The germline V and J ends were trimmed by 6 bases and 6 bases, with 12 bases remaining between them.

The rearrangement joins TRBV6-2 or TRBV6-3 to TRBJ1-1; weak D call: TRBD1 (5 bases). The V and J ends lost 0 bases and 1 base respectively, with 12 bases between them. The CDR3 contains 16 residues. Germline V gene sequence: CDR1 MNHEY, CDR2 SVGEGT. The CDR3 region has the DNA TGTGCCAGCAGTTACTCCAGGGAGAATAAGAACACTGAAGCTTTCTTT. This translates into CASSYSRENKNTEAFF.

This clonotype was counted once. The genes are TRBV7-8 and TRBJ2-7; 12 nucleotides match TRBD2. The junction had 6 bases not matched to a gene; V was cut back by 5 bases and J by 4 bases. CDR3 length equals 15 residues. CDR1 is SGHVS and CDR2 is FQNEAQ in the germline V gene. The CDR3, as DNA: TGTGCCAGCAGCGAGCTAGCGGGAGGGAAATACGAGCAGTACTTC. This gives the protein CASSELAGGKYEQYF.

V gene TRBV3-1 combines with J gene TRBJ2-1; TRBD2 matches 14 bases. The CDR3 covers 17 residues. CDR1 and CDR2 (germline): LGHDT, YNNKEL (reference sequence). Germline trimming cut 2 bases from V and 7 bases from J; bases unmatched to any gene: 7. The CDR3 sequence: CASSQLPGTSGRNEQFF. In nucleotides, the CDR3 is TGTGCCAGCAGCCAACTTCCCGGGACTAGCGGGAGAAATGAGCAGTTCTTC.

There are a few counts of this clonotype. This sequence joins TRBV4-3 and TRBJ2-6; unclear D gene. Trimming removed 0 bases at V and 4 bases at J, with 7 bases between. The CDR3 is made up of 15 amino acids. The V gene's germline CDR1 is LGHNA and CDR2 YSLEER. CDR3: CASSQDGSGANVLTF. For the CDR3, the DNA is TGCGCCAGCAGCCAAGACGGGTCGGGGGCCAACGTCCTGACTTTC.

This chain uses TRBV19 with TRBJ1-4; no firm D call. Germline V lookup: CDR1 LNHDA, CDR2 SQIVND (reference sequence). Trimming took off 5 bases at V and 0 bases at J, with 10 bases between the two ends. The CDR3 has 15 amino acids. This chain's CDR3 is CASSARTATNEKLFF. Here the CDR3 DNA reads TGTGCCAGTAGTGCAAGAACTGCAACTAATGAAAAACTGTTTTTT.

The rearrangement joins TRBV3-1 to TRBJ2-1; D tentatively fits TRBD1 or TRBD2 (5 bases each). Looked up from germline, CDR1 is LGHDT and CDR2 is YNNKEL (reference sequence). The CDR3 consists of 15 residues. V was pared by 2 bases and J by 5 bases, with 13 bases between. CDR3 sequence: CASSQLGDPHNEQFF. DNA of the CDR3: TGTGCCAGCAGCCAATTGGGGGACCCCCACAATGAGCAGTTCTTC.

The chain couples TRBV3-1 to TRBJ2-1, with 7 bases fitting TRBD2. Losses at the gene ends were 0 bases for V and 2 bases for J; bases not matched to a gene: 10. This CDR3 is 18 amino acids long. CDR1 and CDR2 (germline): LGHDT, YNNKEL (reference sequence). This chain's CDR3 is CASSQESQREYTYNEQFF. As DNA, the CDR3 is TGTGCCAGCAGCCAAGAGTCCCAGCGGGAATATACCTACAATGAGCAGTTCTTC.

CDR3 sequence: CASSLLQGNEQFF. The CDR3 DNA follows: TGTGCCAGCAGCTTACTGCAGGGCAATGAGCAGTTCTTC. The gene calls are TRBV7-9 and TRBJ2-1, with a possible D match to TRBD1 (5 bases). V was trimmed by 2 bases and J by 6 bases, leaving 8 bases between them. The CDR3 is made up of 13 amino acids. The germline CDR1 and CDR2 sequences are SEHNR and FQNEAQ (reference sequence).

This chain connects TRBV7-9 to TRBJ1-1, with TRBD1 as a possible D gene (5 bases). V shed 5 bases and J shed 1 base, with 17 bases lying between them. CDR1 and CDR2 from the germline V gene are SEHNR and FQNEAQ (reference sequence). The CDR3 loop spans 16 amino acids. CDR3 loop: CASSPSYSTENTEAFF. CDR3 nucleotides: TGTGCCAGCAGCCCTTCCTACTCGACAGAGAACACTGAAGCTTTCTTT.

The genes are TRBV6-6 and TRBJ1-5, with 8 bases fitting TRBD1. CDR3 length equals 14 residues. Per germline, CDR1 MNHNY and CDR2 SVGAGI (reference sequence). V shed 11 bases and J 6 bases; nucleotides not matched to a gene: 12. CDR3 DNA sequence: TGTGCCGGCTCGGACAGGGATGCCGTTCAGCCCCAGCATTTT. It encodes CAGSDRDAVQPQHF.

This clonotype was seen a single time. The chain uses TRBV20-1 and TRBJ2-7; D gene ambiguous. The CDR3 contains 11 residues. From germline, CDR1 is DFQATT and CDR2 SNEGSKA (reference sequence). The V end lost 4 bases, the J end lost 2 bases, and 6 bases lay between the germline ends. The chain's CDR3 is CSANEAYEQYF. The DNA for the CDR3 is TGCAGTGCTAATGAGGCCTACGAGCAGTACTTC.

In nucleotides, the CDR3 is TGTGCCAGCAGTTGGACGGGGGAGACCCAGTACTTC. Translating gives CASSWTGETQYF. This chain joins TRBV27 and TRBJ2-5; maybe TRBD2 (5 bases). The CDR3 sequence is 12 residues long. Between the trimmed V and J ends, which lost 4 bases and 5 bases, there was a span of 8 bases. Germline lookup yields CDR1 MNHEY and CDR2 SMNVEV (reference sequence).

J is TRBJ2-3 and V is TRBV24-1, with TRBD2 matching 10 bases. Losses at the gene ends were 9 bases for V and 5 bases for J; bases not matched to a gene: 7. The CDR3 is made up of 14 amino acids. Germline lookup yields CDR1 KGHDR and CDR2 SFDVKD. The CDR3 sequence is CATSVASGRDTQYF. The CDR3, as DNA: TGTGCCACCTCCGTGGCTAGCGGGAGAGATACGCAGTATTTT.

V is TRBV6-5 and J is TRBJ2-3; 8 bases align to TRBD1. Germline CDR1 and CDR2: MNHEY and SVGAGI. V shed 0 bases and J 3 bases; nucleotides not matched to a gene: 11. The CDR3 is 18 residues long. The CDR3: CASSYSARGLMGTDTQYF. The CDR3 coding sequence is TGTGCCAGCAGTTACTCGGCCAGGGGGCTGATGGGAACAGATACGCAGTATTTT.

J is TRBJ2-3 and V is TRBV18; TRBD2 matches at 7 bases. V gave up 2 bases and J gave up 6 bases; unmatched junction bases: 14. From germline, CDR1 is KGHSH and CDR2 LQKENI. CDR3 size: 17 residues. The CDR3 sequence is CASSPTVQQVLADTQYF. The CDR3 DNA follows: TGTGCCAGCTCACCAACTGTACAACAGGTACTAGCGGATACGCAGTATTTT.